What follows is one TCR beta chain and its context. This clonotype was detected only a few times. The specificity of this receptor is unknown. The record has no base qualities; no much larger clone is one base away. There are 16 amino acids in the CDR3, from cysteine to phenylalanine inclusive. The only DNA kept is the CDR3, 48 bases in frame from the first base. Trimming accounts for 4 bases at V and 9 bases at J, while the number of junction bases matched to no gene is 12. Sequences KGHDR (CDR1) and SFDVKD (CDR2) are obtained from the germline V gene. The method behind the library was RT-PCR. For sequencing, an Illumina HiSeq 2500 was employed. TCRdb passed the public sequencing reads through fastp at Q25 and MiXCR, retaining productive beta sequences. Each entry merges the rows of one CDR3 protein and shows their most common DNA and genes. This sample has a few hundred thousand distinct CDR3 sequences in its table, and 11% to 15% of those were observed once. The ten largest clones take up around 10% of the sample.

The data stem from a study of response to subunit inactivated influenza vaccine (dated by TCRdb to about 2018). With respect to the entire study: The study used deep quantitative T cell receptor repertoire profiling to track responses to a trivalent subunit inactivated influenza vaccine.

General conclusions and limits of the study: According to the authors, only a limited number of new T cells may be recruited by each seasonal influenza vaccination.

The starting material was PBMCs from blood, obtained 11 to 12 days after vaccination. Recombination connected TRBV24-1 to TRBJ2-1; TRBD1 lines up with 9 middle nucleotides. The TCR originated in a man in his forties or fifties who received an inactivated influenza vaccine. Donor details come from another sample of the same person, matched by shared clones. The bases are TGTGCCACCAGTGAACCTTGGGACAGGGCTCAGGGTGAGCAGTTCTTC. The encoded protein is CATSEPWDRAQGEQFF.